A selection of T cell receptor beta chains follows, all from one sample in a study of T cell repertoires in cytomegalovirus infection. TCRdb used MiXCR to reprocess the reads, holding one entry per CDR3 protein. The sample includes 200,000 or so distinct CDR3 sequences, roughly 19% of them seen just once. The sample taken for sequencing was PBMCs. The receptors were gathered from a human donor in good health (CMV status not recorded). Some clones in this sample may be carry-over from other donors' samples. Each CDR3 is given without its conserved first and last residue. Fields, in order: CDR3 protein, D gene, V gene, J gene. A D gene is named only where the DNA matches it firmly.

CDR3 protein: ARSGGHTGDRSNQPQH; D gene: .; V gene: TRBV6-5; J gene: TRBJ1-5
CDR3 protein: ASRPRAGGVTDTQY; D gene: TRBD2; V gene: TRBV12-3/TRBV12-4; J gene: TRBJ2-3
CDR3 protein: ASSLLGTGNYGYT; D gene: TRBD1; V gene: TRBV28; J gene: TRBJ1-2
CDR3 protein: ASTLGTFTHGYT; D gene: .; V gene: TRBV2; J gene: TRBJ1-2
CDR3 protein: ASSPTGADTGELF; D gene: .; V gene: TRBV7-3; J gene: TRBJ2-2
CDR3 protein: AGRESSRTNEQF; D gene: .; V gene: TRBV2; J gene: TRBJ2-1
CDR3 protein: SALLMGREYEQY; D gene: .; V gene: TRBV20-1; J gene: TRBJ2-7
CDR3 protein: ASRASGRRELF; D gene: TRBD2; V gene: TRBV27; J gene: TRBJ2-2
CDR3 protein: ASSPGGSSYNEQF; D gene: .; V gene: TRBV7-3; J gene: TRBJ2-1
CDR3 protein: ASSLGPSSYNEQF; D gene: .; V gene: TRBV7-3; J gene: TRBJ2-1
CDR3 protein: ASSLLDGFSYEQY; D gene: .; V gene: TRBV5-6; J gene: TRBJ2-7
CDR3 protein: ASSPWVKGAWGELF; D gene: TRBD1; V gene: TRBV19; J gene: TRBJ2-2
CDR3 protein: ASSQWGTLLDFEQY; D gene: .; V gene: TRBV4-1; J gene: TRBJ2-7
CDR3 protein: ASRIQGVYGYT; D gene: TRBD1; V gene: TRBV12-3/TRBV12-4; J gene: TRBJ1-2
CDR3 protein: ASSLAYRDRGYNEQF; D gene: TRBD1; V gene: TRBV7-8; J gene: TRBJ2-1
CDR3 protein: ASNLGAQLQYEQF; D gene: .; V gene: TRBV12-3/TRBV12-4; J gene: TRBJ2-1
CDR3 protein: ASSPREANYGYT; D gene: .; V gene: TRBV5-1; J gene: TRBJ1-2
CDR3 protein: ASSSGRSYNEQF; D gene: TRBD2; V gene: TRBV12-3/TRBV12-4; J gene: TRBJ2-1
CDR3 protein: ASTPSGQETQY; D gene: TRBD2; V gene: TRBV7-2; J gene: TRBJ2-5
CDR3 protein: ASSRGINTGELF; D gene: TRBD1; V gene: TRBV19; J gene: TRBJ2-2
CDR3 protein: ASSLGGQFYEQY; D gene: .; V gene: TRBV5-1; J gene: TRBJ2-7
CDR3 protein: ASSPRESNQPQH; D gene: .; V gene: TRBV7-2; J gene: TRBJ1-5
CDR3 protein: ASGLGRGLLQPQH; D gene: TRBD1; V gene: TRBV12-5; J gene: TRBJ1-5
CDR3 protein: ASSLRWTGQTGELF; D gene: TRBD1; V gene: TRBV27; J gene: TRBJ2-2
CDR3 protein: SAPRLAGATDTQY; D gene: TRBD2; V gene: TRBV20-1; J gene: TRBJ2-3
CDR3 protein: ASSPRGQGYGYT; D gene: .; V gene: TRBV6-5; J gene: TRBJ1-2
CDR3 protein: SAQGASGTTDTQY; D gene: .; V gene: TRBV20-1; J gene: TRBJ2-3
CDR3 protein: ASRGTTLLKNIQY; D gene: .; V gene: TRBV19; J gene: TRBJ2-4
CDR3 protein: ASSIGETGGTEAF; D gene: .; V gene: TRBV19; J gene: TRBJ1-1
CDR3 protein: ASRPRVLAGVRETQY; D gene: TRBD2; V gene: TRBV7-9; J gene: TRBJ2-5
CDR3 protein: SAGAGNYGYT; D gene: .; V gene: TRBV20-1; J gene: TRBJ1-2
CDR3 protein: ASSLGPERDRGTHEQY; D gene: TRBD1; V gene: TRBV12-3/TRBV12-4; J gene: TRBJ2-7
CDR3 protein: ASSLDVSIGAQY; D gene: .; V gene: TRBV7-2; J gene: TRBJ2-3